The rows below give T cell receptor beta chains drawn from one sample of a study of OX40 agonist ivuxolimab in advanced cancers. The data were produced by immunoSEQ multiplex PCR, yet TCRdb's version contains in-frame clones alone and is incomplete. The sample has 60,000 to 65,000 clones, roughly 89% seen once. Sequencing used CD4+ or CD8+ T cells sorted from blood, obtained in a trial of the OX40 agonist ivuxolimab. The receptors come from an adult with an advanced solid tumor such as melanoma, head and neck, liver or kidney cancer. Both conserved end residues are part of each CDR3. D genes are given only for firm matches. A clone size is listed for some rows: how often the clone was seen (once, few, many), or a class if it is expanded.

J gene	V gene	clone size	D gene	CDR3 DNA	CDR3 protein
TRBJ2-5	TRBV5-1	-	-	TGCGCCAGCAGCTTGGGCCCAGGGGAGGGGGAAGAGACCCAGTACTTC	CASSLGPGEGEETQYF
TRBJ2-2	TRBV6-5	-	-	TGTGCCAGCAGAGTTGACACCGGGGAGCTGTTTTTT	CASRVDTGELFF
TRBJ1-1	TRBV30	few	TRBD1	TGTGCCTGGAGTGGAGGGACAGGGGAAAAACATGGAGCTTTCTTT	CAWSGGTGEKHGAFF
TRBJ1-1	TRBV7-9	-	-	TGTGCCAGCAGCTATAACCAGGGGAACACTGAAGCTTTCTTT	CASSYNQGNTEAFF
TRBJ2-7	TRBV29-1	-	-	TGCAGCGTTAAGGACTACGAGCAGTACTTC	CSVKDYEQYF
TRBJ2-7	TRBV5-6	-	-	TGTGCCAGCAGCTCCCGCCCGGTCTACGAGCAGTACTTC	CASSSRPVYEQYF
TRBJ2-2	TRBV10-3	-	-	TGTGCCATCAGCGGGGGTACCGGGGAGCTGTTTTTT	CAISGGTGELFF
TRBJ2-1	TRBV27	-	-	TGTGCCAGCACCCCCCTCAGAGGGAGTTGGAATGAGCAGTTCTTC	CASTPLRGSWNEQFF
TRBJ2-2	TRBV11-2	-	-	TGTGCCAGCAGCTCTATACGACACCGGGAGCTGTTTTTT	CASSSIRHRELFF
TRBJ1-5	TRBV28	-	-	TGTGCCAGCAGTCTAGACCGAACCGATCAGCCCCAGCATTTT	CASSLDRTDQPQHF
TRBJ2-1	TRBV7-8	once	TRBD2	TGTGCCAGCAGCCCGCGGGGACTAAACTACAATGAGCAGTTCTTC	CASSPRGLNYNEQFF
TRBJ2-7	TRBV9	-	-	TGTGCCAGCAGCGTAGGAGGACGACAGAGGGGTCCCTACGAGCAGTACTTC	CASSVGGRQRGPYEQYF
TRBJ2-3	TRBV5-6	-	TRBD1	TGTGCCAGCAGTCGGGACAGGGGAGTCACAGATACGCAGTATTTT	CASSRDRGVTDTQYF
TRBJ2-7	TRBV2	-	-	TGTGCCAGCAGCCGACTAGTCTTGTACTTC	CASSRLVLYF
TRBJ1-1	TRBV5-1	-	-	TGCGCCAGCAGCTCTACATCAACAGGGACTGAAGCTTTCTTT	CASSSTSTGTEAFF
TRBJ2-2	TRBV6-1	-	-	TGTGCCAGCGTCCTAGGAGGCGCGAACACCGGGGAGCTGTTTTTT	CASVLGGANTGELFF
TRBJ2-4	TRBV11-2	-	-	TGTGCCAGCAGCTTAGTCCCTGGGGGAGCCAAAAACATTCAGTACTTC	CASSLVPGGAKNIQYF
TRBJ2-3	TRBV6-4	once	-	TGTGCCAGCAGTTTGGGACCTACGATCACAGATACGCAGTATTTT	CASSLGPTITDTQYF
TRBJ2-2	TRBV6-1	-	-	TGTGCCAGCACCCCAGTAAGGACCGGGGAGCTGTTTTTT	CASTPVRTGELFF
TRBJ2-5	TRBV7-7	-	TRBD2	TGTGCTAGCAGCTTAAGACTAGCGGGAGCCAAGCAAGAGACCCAGTACTTC	CASSLRLAGAKQETQYF
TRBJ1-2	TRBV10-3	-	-	TGTGCCATCAGTAGAGAGACGGGATTGAGGAGCTACACCTTC	CAISRETGLRSYTF
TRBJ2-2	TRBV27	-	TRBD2	TGTGCCAGCACCCTTGGCGGGAGGGCCTCCGGGGAGCTGTTTTTT	CASTLGGRASGELFF
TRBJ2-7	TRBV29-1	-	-	TGCAGCGTACAAGACACGATCTACGAGCAGTACTTC	CSVQDTIYEQYF
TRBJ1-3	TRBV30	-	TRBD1	TGTGCCTGGAGCAGGCGACAGGGGACGGGGGGAAACACCATATATTTT	CAWSRRQGTGGNTIYF
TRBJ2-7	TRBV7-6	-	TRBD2	TGTGCCAGCAGCTTAGCCCCGAGTGGTGGCGGGAGGGCCTACGAGCAGTACTTC	CASSLAPSGGGRAYEQYF
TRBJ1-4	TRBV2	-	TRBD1	TGTGCCAGCATCGACAGGGGGCGGGGTGAAAAACTGTTTTTT	CASIDRGRGEKLFF
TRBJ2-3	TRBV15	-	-	TGTGCCACCAGCAGAGATCGCAGTTCTACGAGCACAGATACGCAGTATTTT	CATSRDRSSTSTDTQYF
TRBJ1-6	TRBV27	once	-	TGTGCCAGCAGTCAAACAGGGAACCCCTATAATTCACCCCTCCACTTT	CASSQTGNPYNSPLHF
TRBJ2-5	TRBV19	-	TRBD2	TGTGCCAGTAGTGATAGCGGGAGGGAGACCCAGTACTTC	CASSDSGRETQYF
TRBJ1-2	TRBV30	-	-	TGTGCCTGGAGTGGTACCGGTCTAGCCTTC	CAWSGTGLAF
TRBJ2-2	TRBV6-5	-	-	TGTGCCAGCAGTTACGGACCCGGGGAGCTGTTTTTT	CASSYGPGELFF
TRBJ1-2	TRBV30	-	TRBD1	TGTGCCCACCGGGACAGGGGTTTTAGCTACACCTTC	CAHRDRGFSYTF
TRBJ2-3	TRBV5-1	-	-	TGCGCCAGCAGCATACATTCCGGAGGCGATACGCAGTATTTT	CASSIHSGGDTQYF
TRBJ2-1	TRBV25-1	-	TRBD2	TGTGCCAGCAGTGAATCCCTTTCTAGCGGGAGCTACTACAATGAGCAGTTCTTC	CASSESLSSGSYYNEQFF
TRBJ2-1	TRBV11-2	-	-	TGTGCCAGCAGCTCGGTGGGAGACGCTACTGAGCAGTTCTTC	CASSSVGDATEQFF
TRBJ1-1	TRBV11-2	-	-	TGTGCCAGCAGCCCCCTGGGCCTTGAAGCTTTCTTT	CASSPLGLEAFF
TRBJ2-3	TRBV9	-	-	TGTGCCAGCAGCATACTACCGGGACAACAGTCTCGAAATACGCAGTATTTT	CASSILPGQQSRNTQYF
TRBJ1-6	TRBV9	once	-	TGTGCCAGCAGCGGACTCGGGACAACTTCACCCCTCCACTTT	CASSGLGTTSPLHF
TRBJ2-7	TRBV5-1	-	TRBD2	TGCGCCAGCAGGACTAGCGGGACCTACGAGCAGTACTTC	CASRTSGTYEQYF
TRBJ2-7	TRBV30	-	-	TGTGCCTGGAGTGGACTAGTCTCGGCCGAGCAGTACTTC	CAWSGLVSAEQYF
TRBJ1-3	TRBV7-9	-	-	TGTGCCAGTGCGTCAAGAGGCTCTGGAAACACCATATATTTT	CASASRGSGNTIYF
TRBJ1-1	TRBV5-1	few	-	TGCGCCAGCAGCTCCGGACAGAACGAAGAACGAAGCTTT	CASSSGQNEERSF
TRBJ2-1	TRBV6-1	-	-	TGTGCCAGCAGTGAAAATATCCGGGGGCAAGGATATGAGCAGTTCTTC	CASSENIRGQGYEQFF
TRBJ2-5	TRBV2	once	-	TGTGCCAGCTGGGGAGGTGGGGCCAAAAAGGGCCAAGAGACCCAGTACTTC	CASWGGGAKKGQETQYF
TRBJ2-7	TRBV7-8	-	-	TGTGCCAGCAGCTTAGCGGGCGAGCAGTACTTC	CASSLAGEQYF